The source of this T cell receptor beta chain is a study of shared clonotypes between healthy human individuals. Study information: Each donor had three CD4 naive, three CD4 memory, two CD8 naive and one CD8 memory plate.

Data came from immunoSEQ multiplex PCR; TCRdb stores just in-frame clones and leaves some out. The data hold 550,000 to 850,000 clones, with around 77% observed a single time. The table lists this clone with a count of one. Trimming shortened V by 6 bases and J by 0 bases, and 17 bases separated the two germline ends. Germline values: CDR1 SGHAT, CDR2 FQNNGV. This CDR3 is 16 amino acids long. The rearrangement links TRBV11-2 to TRBJ1-1; TRBD1 is a possible D gene (6 bases). The receptor comes from a woman in her 30s in good health. The sample comprised memory CD4+ T cells sorted from blood. Subset indicated: CD45RA-negative fraction. CDR3 bases: TGTGCCAGCAGGGTTGGACAGCCGGGGGTGAACACTGAAGCTTTCTTT. Amino acid sequence: CASRVGQPGVNTEAFF. The full variable domain, completed using reference TRBV11-2 and TRBJ1-1, is EAGVAQSPRYKIIEKRQSVAFWCNPISGHATLYWYQQILGQGPKLLIQFQNNGVVDDSQLPKDRFSAERLKGVDSTLKIQPAKLEDSAVYLCASRVGQPGVNTEAFFGQGTRLTVV.